The clone carrying this T cell receptor (beta chain) was seen only once. These data belong to a study of control samples from healthy donors and cancer patients. Assay: immunoSEQ multiplex PCR; the TCRdb copy retains only in-frame clones and omits some. The repertoire has roughly 150,000 clones, 93% of them found once; the top ten carry about 2.4%. Germline V lookup: CDR1 KGHDR, CDR2 SFDVKD. The J segment lost 5 bases and the V segment lost 5 bases, leaving 3 bases of the junction unmatched. The CDR3 runs to 13 residues. The TCR originated in a man between 45 and 60 years old in good health. What was sequenced was blood. The chain carries TRBV24-1 and TRBJ2-7; 9 bases match TRBD1. DNA of the CDR3: TGTGCCACCAGTGCCGACAGGGGGAACGAGCAGTACTTC. It is translated as CATSADRGNEQYF.